These 20 T cell receptor beta chains share one sample of origin, sequenced in a study of control samples from healthy donors and cancer patients. Method: immunoSEQ multiplex PCR; TCRdb's copy keeps in-frame clones and lacks some. The sample contains 150,000 to 160,000 clones, 93% of which appear only once. Specimen: blood. These receptor sequences come from a man between 45 and 60 years old in good health.

The chain has TRBV5-1 and TRBJ2-1; no definite D call. V lost 0 bases to trimming and J lost 4 bases, with 14 bases between them. Germline-derived CDR1 and CDR2 are SGHRS and YFSETQ. The CDR3 extends over 16 amino acids. CDR3 nucleotides: TGCGCCAGCAGCTTGGAGGGTTTTGGAAGGTACAATGAGCAGTTCTTC. Its translation is CASSLEGFGRYNEQFF.

This chain links TRBV6-4 with TRBJ1-1, with TRBD1 as a possible D gene (5 bases). The CDR3 is 15 amino acids. The ends were cut back, 1 base at V and 5 bases at J, with 14 bases in the middle. CDR1 and CDR2 from the germline V gene are MRHNA and SNTAGT. The CDR3 DNA is TGTGCCAGCAGTGACTGGGGGACCTCGGGAACTGAAGCTTTCTTT. Translated, it gives CASSDWGTSGTEAFF.

This clone has a single count. The gene calls are TRBV3-1 (or the pseudogene TRBV3-2) and TRBJ2-6; possible D gene TRBD1, 5 bases. The germline V and J ends were trimmed by 3 bases and 2 bases, with 11 bases remaining between them. This CDR3 spans 16 amino acids. The germline V gene encodes CDR1 LGHDT and CDR2 YNNKEL (reference sequence). This chain's CDR3 is CASSHSPGTGANVLTF. The CDR3 DNA follows: TGTGCCAGCAGCCACTCACCAGGGACTGGGGCCAACGTCCTGACTTTC.

J is TRBJ2-7 and V is TRBV3-1 (or the pseudogene TRBV3-2); D is uncertain. The CDR3 runs 13 residues. Trimming removed 2 bases from V and 6 bases from J, with 11 bases in between. The germline gives CDR1 LGHDT, CDR2 YNNKEL (reference sequence). The CDR3 is CASSQLGSFEQYF. The CDR3 DNA is TGTGCCAGCAGCCAACTTGGTTCGTTCGAGCAGTACTTC.

This sequence joins TRBV2 and TRBJ1-5, with a possible D match to TRBD1 (5 bases). The CDR3 is 16 residues long. Germline lookup yields CDR1 SNHLY and CDR2 FYNNEI. V dropped 5 bases and J dropped 1 base, with 15 bases sitting between them. For the CDR3, the DNA is TGTGCCAGCAGTCCGGGGGGGACGGTAAGCAATCAGCCCCAGCATTTT. It is translated as CASSPGGTVSNQPQHF.

The V gene is TRBV2, the J gene TRBJ1-5; D is perhaps TRBD1 (6 bases). With 4 bases removed from V and 2 bases from J, the gap between germline ends came to 12 bases. CDR1 and CDR2 from the germline V gene are SNHLY and FYNNEI. The CDR3 spans 15 residues. In nucleotides, the CDR3 is TGTGCCAGCAGTGTACAGGGAGGTGGCAATCAGCCCCAGCATTTT. It is translated as CASSVQGGGNQPQHF.

The chain combines TRBV5-1 with TRBJ1-5; 9 bases fit TRBD1. Unmatched junction bases numbered 1, after V lost 4 bases and J lost 5 bases. This CDR3 has 13 residues. Germline CDR1 SGHRS, CDR2 YFSETQ. The CDR3 reads CASSRDRDQPQHF. The DNA of the CDR3 is TGCGCCAGCAGCCGGGACAGGGATCAGCCCCAGCATTTT. Using reference TRBV5-1 and TRBJ1-5 for the parts outside the CDR3, the full variable domain is KAGVTQTPRYLIKTRGQQVTLSCSPISGHRSVSWYQQTPGQGLQFLFEYFSETQRNKGNFPGRFSGRQFSNSRSEMNVSTLELGDSALYLCASSRDRDQPQHFGDGTRLSIL.

This chain uses TRBV2 with TRBJ2-4; D remains unclear. V shed 6 bases and J shed 6 bases, with 9 bases lying between them. CDR1 is SNHLY, CDR2 FYNNEI, per germline. The CDR3 contains 12 residues. CDR3 bases: TGTGCCAGCAGCGGGTCTGGAAACATTCAGTACTTC. Protein product: CASSGSGNIQYF.

The V gene is TRBV14, the J gene TRBJ2-1, with 7 bases lining up with TRBD2. CDR1 is SGHDN and CDR2 is FVKESK in the germline V gene. The J segment lost 8 bases and the V segment lost 1 base, leaving 5 bases of the junction unmatched. This CDR3 spans 14 amino acids. This chain's CDR3 is CASSQVTGRDEQFF. The CDR3 coding sequence is TGTGCCAGCAGCCAAGTAACTGGGAGGGATGAGCAGTTCTTC.

This chain uses TRBV19 with TRBJ1-1; D might be TRBD1 (6 bases). V was cut by 3 bases and J by 3 bases, with 8 bases left in between. The CDR3 has 13 residues. Germline V gives CDR1 LNHDA, CDR2 SQIVND (reference sequence). This chain's CDR3 is CASSITGYTEAFF. The DNA of the CDR3 is TGTGCCAGTAGTATTACAGGGTACACTGAAGCTTTCTTT. Supplemented by reference TRBV19 and TRBJ1-1, the full variable domain reads DGGITQSPKYLFRKEGQNVTLSCEQNLNHDAMYWYRQDPGQGLRLIYYSQIVNDFQKGDIAEGYSVSREKKESFPLTVTSAQKNPTAFYLCASSITGYTEAFFGQGTRLTVV.

The chain recombines TRBV21-1 with TRBJ2-1; no DNA check was done on the table's D call, TRBD1. TRBV21-1 is a pseudogene locus. The CDR3 spans 19 residues. This CDR3 reads CASSIIGDRELCENNEQFF. The DNA of the CDR3 is TGTGCCAGCAGCATTATTGGGGACAGGGAATTGTGTGAGAACAATGAGCAGTTCTTC.

This rearrangement joins TRBV10-3 to TRBJ2-7; tentative D call: TRBD2 (6 bases). Germline lookup yields CDR1 ENHRY and CDR2 SYGVKD. Trimming took 7 bases from V and 4 from J, leaving 8 bases between them. The CDR3 totals 11 residues. CDR3 residues: CAIMEGYEQYF. The CDR3 nucleotides are TGTGCCATCATGGAGGGTTACGAGCAGTACTTC.

This chain joins TRBV6-5 and TRBJ1-6, with D perhaps TRBD1 (5 bases). The CDR3 contains 14 residues. Germline V gene sequence: CDR1 MNHEY, CDR2 SVGAGI. V shed 6 bases and J shed 8 bases, with 14 bases lying between them. CDR3 protein: CASSRRGSDSPLHF. The CDR3 DNA sequence: TGTGCCAGCAGCCGAAGGGGCAGCGATTCACCCCTCCACTTT.

The chain recombines TRBV15 with TRBJ1-6; tentatively, D is TRBD1 (5 bases). Trimming left V 6 bases short and J 4 bases short, with 16 bases between. Germline CDR1 reads LNHNV; CDR2 reads YYDKDF (reference sequence). CDR3 length: 16 residues. The CDR3 is CATSNPSGQYNSPLHF. The CDR3, as DNA: TGTGCCACCAGTAATCCCTCAGGGCAGTATAATTCACCCCTCCACTTT.

CDR3 sequence reads: CASSERDSRSYEQYF. DNA for the CDR3: TGTGCCAGCAGTGAAAGGGACAGCCGCTCCTACGAGCAGTACTTC. The chain combines TRBV6-1 with TRBJ2-7; 7 bases line up with TRBD1. The CDR3 loop spans 15 amino acids. With 2 bases clipped from V and 0 bases from J, the junction kept 4 bases outside the gene matches. The germline gives CDR1 MNHNS, CDR2 SASEGT.

This clone occurred a few times. One junction end disagrees with the germline gene, perhaps due to a read error. The V call is TRBV7-7, the J call TRBJ1-3; possibly TRBD1 for D (6 bases). The CDR3 is made up of 16 amino acids. The germline CDR1 and CDR2 sequences are SSHAT and FNYEAQ (reference sequence). The CDR3 nucleotides are TGTGCTAGCAGGTCGGACAGACTACGATCTGGAAACACCATATATTTT. Encoded protein: CASRSDRLRSGNTIYF.

The V and J genes are TRBV28 and TRBJ1-3; weak D call: TRBD1 (6 bases). V lost 6 bases and J lost 7, with 19 bases in between. This CDR3 has 15 residues. Germline-derived CDR1 and CDR2 are MDHEN and SYDVKM. The CDR3 region is CASRKGGLGGNTIYF. The CDR3 DNA reads as TGTGCCAGCAGGAAAGGGGGGCTAGGAGGGAACACCATATATTTT.

This chain connects TRBV11-2 to TRBJ2-7; D uncertain. The germline V gene encodes CDR1 SGHAT and CDR2 FQNNGV. This CDR3 has 14 amino acids. The V and J ends lost 5 bases and 7 bases respectively, with 18 bases between them. In DNA, the CDR3 is TGTGCCAGCAGCCCGGGCCTCTCCCGGGTGGAGCAGTACTTC. This codes for CASSPGLSRVEQYF.

The V gene is TRBV5-5, the J gene TRBJ2-3, with 7 bases lining up with TRBD1. CDR1 and CDR2 from the germline V gene are SGHKS and YYEKEE (reference sequence). The CDR3 sequence is 18 residues long. The V segment lost 4 bases and the J segment 6 bases; nucleotides outside the gene matches: 20. The chain's CDR3 is CASSVLLGTEIGSDTQYF. The CDR3 DNA follows: TGTGCCAGCAGCGTGTTACTTGGGACAGAGATTGGATCGGATACGCAGTATTTT.

This chain uses TRBV7-6 with TRBJ2-2; a possible D gene is TRBD1 (6 bases). Between the trimmed V and J ends, which lost 4 bases and 2 bases, there was a span of 11 bases. The CDR3 is made up of 15 amino acids. The V gene's germline CDR1 is SGHVS and CDR2 FNYEAQ. CDR3 bases: TGTGCCAGCAGCTGGGGGACACCCAACACCGGGGAGCTGTTTTTT. Translation gives CASSWGTPNTGELFF.